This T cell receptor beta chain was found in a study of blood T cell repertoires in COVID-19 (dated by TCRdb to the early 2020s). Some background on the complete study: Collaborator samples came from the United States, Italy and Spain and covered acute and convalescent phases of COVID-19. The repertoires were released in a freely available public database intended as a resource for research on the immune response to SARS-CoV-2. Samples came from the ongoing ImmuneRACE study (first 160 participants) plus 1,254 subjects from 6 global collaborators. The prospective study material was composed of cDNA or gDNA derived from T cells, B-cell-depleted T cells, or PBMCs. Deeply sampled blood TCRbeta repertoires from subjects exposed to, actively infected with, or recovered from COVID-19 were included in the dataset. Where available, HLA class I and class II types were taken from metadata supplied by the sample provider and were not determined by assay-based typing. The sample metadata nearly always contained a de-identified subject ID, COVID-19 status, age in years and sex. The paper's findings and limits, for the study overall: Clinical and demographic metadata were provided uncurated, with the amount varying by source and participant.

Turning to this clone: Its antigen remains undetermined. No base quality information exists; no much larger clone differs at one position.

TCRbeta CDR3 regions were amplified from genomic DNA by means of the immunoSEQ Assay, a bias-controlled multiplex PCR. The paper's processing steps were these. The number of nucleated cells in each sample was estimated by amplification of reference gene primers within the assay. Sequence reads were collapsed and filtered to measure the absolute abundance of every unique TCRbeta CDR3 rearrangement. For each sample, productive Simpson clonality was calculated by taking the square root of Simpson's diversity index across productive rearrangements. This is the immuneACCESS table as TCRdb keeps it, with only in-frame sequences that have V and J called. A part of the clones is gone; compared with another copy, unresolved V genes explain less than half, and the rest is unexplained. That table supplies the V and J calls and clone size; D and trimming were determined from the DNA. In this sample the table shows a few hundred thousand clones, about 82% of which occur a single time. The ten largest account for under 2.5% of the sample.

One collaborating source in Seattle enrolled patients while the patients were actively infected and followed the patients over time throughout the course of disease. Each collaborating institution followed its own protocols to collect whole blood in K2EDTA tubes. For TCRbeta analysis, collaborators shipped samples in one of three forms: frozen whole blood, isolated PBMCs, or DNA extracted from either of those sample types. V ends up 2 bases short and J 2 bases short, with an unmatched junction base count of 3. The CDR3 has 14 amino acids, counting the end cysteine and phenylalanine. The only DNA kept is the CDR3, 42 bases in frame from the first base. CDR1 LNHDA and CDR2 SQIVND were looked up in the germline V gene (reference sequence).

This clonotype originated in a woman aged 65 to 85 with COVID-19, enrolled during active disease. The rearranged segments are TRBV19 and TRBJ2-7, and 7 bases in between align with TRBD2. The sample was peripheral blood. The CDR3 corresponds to CASSILAEPYEQYF. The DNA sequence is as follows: TGTGCCAGTAGTATACTAGCGGAACCCTACGAGCAGTACTTC.